The 29 T cell receptor beta chains listed next were all sequenced from one sample in a study of CD8+ T cells in alopecia areata. TCR sequencing used cDNA made by reverse transcription of extracted RNA. Method: immunoSEQ multiplex PCR; TCRdb's copy keeps in-frame clones and lacks some. This table holds some 180,000 clones, 40% to 55% found once. The treatment: oral pan-JAK inhibitor, 5-10 mg twice daily. The material sequenced was CD8+ T cells sorted from blood, taken between weeks 51 and 52, from a patient treated with tofacitinib. The origin of the receptors is a human donor with alopecia areata.

The J gene is TRBJ1-2, the V gene TRBV5-1; D unresolved. The CDR3 runs to 14 residues. The germline gives CDR1 SGHRS, CDR2 YFSETQ. Trimming left V 4 bases short and J 0 bases short, with 10 bases between. The CDR3 loop is CASSLPGTNYGYTF. CDR3 coding DNA: TGCGCCAGCAGCCTTCCGGGGACTAACTATGGCTACACCTTC.

The chain joins TRBV5-6 to TRBJ2-2, with D perhaps matching TRBD1 or TRBD2 (5 bases each). Germline-derived CDR1 and CDR2 are SGHDT and YYEEEE. V gave up 5 bases and J gave up 6 bases, with 14 bases separating them. CDR3 length: 14 residues. CDR3 residues: CASSFGTEPGELFF. The CDR3 region has the DNA TGTGCCAGCAGTTTTGGGACGGAGCCCGGGGAGCTGTTTTTT.

This chain uses TRBV6-5 with TRBJ2-7; TRBD1 or TRBD2 may be the D gene (5 bases each). The CDR3 extends over 13 amino acids. Trimming shortened V by 8 bases and J by 1 base, and 12 bases separated the two germline ends. CDR1 is MNHEY and CDR2 is SVGAGI in the germline V gene. The CDR3 sequence: CASRDGGSYEQYF. The CDR3 DNA reads as TGTGCCAGCCGGGACGGAGGATCCTACGAGCAGTACTTC.

The chain uses TRBV6-5 and TRBJ1-2; D might be TRBD1 (5 bases). Germline values: CDR1 MNHEY, CDR2 SVGAGI. This CDR3 is 16 amino acids long. Trimming removed 4 bases at V and 5 bases at J, with 20 bases between. The CDR3 nucleotides read TGTGCCAGCAGTTCTCCGAAGAGGGACCCCGGGTATGGCTACACCTTC. Translation: CASSSPKRDPGYGYTF.

This chain connects TRBV30 to TRBJ1-4, with D perhaps TRBD1 (6 bases). Trimming took 0 bases from V and 3 from J, leaving 11 bases between them. Germline V gives CDR1 GTSNPN, CDR2 SVGIG (reference sequence). The CDR3 consists of 15 residues. CDR3 sequence reads: CAWSVVGGANEKLFF. The CDR3 DNA is TGTGCCTGGAGTGTAGTAGGGGGGGCTAATGAAAAACTGTTTTTT.

The sample holds a few counts of this clone. CDR3 in DNA: TGTGCCAGCGCCCGGGTAGCGGGGGGGCGGAATACGCAGTATTTT. Translation: CASARVAGGRNTQYF. This rearrangement joins TRBV6-6 to TRBJ2-3; 11 bases fit TRBD2. There are 15 residues in the CDR3. The trim removed 8 bases at V and 7 bases at J, leaving 11 bases unmatched. Per the germline V gene, CDR1 is MNHNY and CDR2 is SVGAGI (reference sequence).

The genes are TRBV10-3 and TRBJ2-7; D perhaps matches TRBD2 (6 bases). CDR1 and CDR2 (germline): ENHRY, SYGVKD. The length of the CDR3 is 13 residues. The V and J ends lost 6 bases and 6 bases respectively, with 15 bases between them. Here the CDR3 DNA reads TGTGCCATCAGGGGAGGTAGCAACGGCGAGCAGTACTTC. This codes for CAIRGGSNGEQYF.

This clone was counted between two and nine times. J is TRBJ1-2 and V is TRBV2; possibly TRBD1 for D (6 bases). Germline V gives CDR1 SNHLY, CDR2 FYNNEI. V gave up 7 bases and J gave up 6 bases, with 15 bases separating them. This CDR3 region has 13 residues. The CDR3 region has the DNA TGTGCCAGCACACAGTCGGGGGGCAATGGCTACACCTTC. Its translation is CASTQSGGNGYTF.

The chain carries TRBV4-3 and TRBJ2-5, with D uncertain. CDR1 and CDR2 (germline): LGHNA, YSLEER. The CDR3 totals 15 residues. Between the trimmed V and J ends, which lost 1 base and 1 base, there was a span of 10 bases. The CDR3 protein is CASSQASTVQETQYF. CDR3 DNA sequence: TGCGCCAGCAGCCAAGCTTCGACGGTCCAAGAGACCCAGTACTTC.

This clone was detected a few times. CDR3 region: CSVEDDIALYNEQFF. The CDR3 region has the DNA TGCAGCGTTGAAGATGATATCGCCCTATACAATGAGCAGTTCTTC. V gene TRBV29-1 combines with J gene TRBJ2-1; D is ambiguous. The germline CDR1 and CDR2 sequences are SQVTM and ANQGSEA. Between the trimmed V and J ends, which lost 0 bases and 4 bases, there was a span of 13 bases. The CDR3 consists of 15 residues.

The J gene is TRBJ2-1, the V gene TRBV9; D not certain. Trimming shortened V by 0 bases and J by 7 bases, and 8 bases separated the two germline ends. The CDR3 loop spans 13 amino acids. The V gene's germline CDR1 is SGDLS and CDR2 YYNGEE. The CDR3 sequence is CASSVARQNEQFF. The CDR3 nucleotides read TGTGCCAGCAGCGTAGCTCGCCAGAATGAGCAGTTCTTC.

The chain uses TRBV6-1 and TRBJ1-5; no reliable D call. Germline V gene lookup returns CDR1 MNHNS and CDR2 SASEGT. This CDR3 has 15 residues. The V gene lost 5 bases and the J gene lost 0 bases, with 11 bases spanning the gap. The CDR3 region has the DNA TGTGCCAGCAGTTTAGAGGGCTATAGCAATCAGCCCCAGCATTTT. Translating gives CASSLEGYSNQPQHF.

The V call is TRBV4-1, the J call TRBJ2-3; perhaps TRBD1 as D (6 bases). The germline V gene has CDR1 MGHRA and CDR2 YSYEKL. This CDR3 is built from 15 residues. V was pared by 1 base and J by 2 bases, with 10 bases between. CDR3 DNA: TGCGCCAGCAGCCAAGGGCAGGGGTCCACAGATACGCAGTATTTT. This translates into CASSQGQGSTDTQYF.

The rearrangement uses TRBV6-1 and TRBJ2-5; either TRBD1 or TRBD2 may fit D (5 bases each). CDR3 length: 16 amino acids. Germline CDR1 and CDR2: MNHNS and SASEGT. V lost 4 bases, J lost 5 bases, and 20 bases lay in between. The CDR3, as DNA: TGTGCCAGCAGTGGCCAATTCCGGGACCCTCGCGAGACCCAGTACTTC. Amino acid sequence: CASSGQFRDPRETQYF.

The chain uses TRBV6-1 and TRBJ2-7; TRBD1 matches at 7 bases. CDR1 and CDR2 from the germline V gene are MNHNS and SASEGT. This CDR3 contains 15 residues. With 2 bases clipped from V and 2 bases from J, the junction kept 6 bases outside the gene matches. Here the CDR3 reads CASSELQQGPYEQYF. In DNA, the CDR3 is TGTGCCAGCAGTGAATTACAACAGGGGCCCTACGAGCAGTACTTC.

This clone was found a few times. The chain uses TRBV27 and TRBJ1-1, with a possible D match to TRBD1 (5 bases). Germline loops: CDR1 MNHEY, CDR2 SMNVEV (reference sequence). Deletions cut 5 bases from V and 3 bases from J, with 16 bases between. There are 15 residues in the CDR3. This CDR3 reads CASSNAGMGDTEAFF. DNA for the CDR3: TGTGCCAGCAGTAACGCAGGGATGGGAGACACTGAAGCTTTCTTT.

Many counts were recorded for this clone. The chain couples TRBV6-1 to TRBJ2-6; weak D call: TRBD2 (6 bases). The CDR3 has 14 residues. Trimming left V 6 bases short and J 0 bases short, with 6 bases between. Germline V gene data show CDR1 as MNHNS and CDR2 as SASEGT. CDR3 sequence reads: CASSGSSGANVLTF. As DNA, the CDR3 is TGTGCCAGCAGCGGGAGCTCTGGGGCCAACGTCCTGACTTTC.

This clone was counted between two and nine times. The chain links TRBV29-1 to TRBJ1-6; 9 bases align to TRBD1. The V segment lost 4 bases and the J segment 5 bases; nucleotides outside the gene matches: 0. This CDR3 spans 13 amino acids. The V gene's germline CDR1 is SQVTM and CDR2 ANQGSEA. The CDR3 nucleotides read TGCAGCGTTGGACAGGGGGATAATTCACCCCTCCACTTT. This sequence encodes CSVGQGDNSPLHF.

This clone was seen more than once but under ten times. This sequence joins TRBV10-3 and TRBJ2-5; 8 nucleotides line up with TRBD2. The germline V gene has CDR1 ENHRY and CDR2 SYGVKD. The CDR3 extends over 15 amino acids. V trimming: 3 bases; J trimming: 1 base; junction bases outside the gene matches: 4. The DNA of the CDR3 is TGTGCCATCAGTGAAGGTCGGGGGGGCCAAGAGACCCAGTACTTC. It encodes CAISEGRGGQETQYF.

The rearrangement uses TRBV13 and TRBJ1-1; no clear D gene. This CDR3 spans 11 amino acids. V lost 1 base, J lost 6 bases, and 3 bases lay in between. Germline V gene data show CDR1 as PRHDT and CDR2 as FYEKMQ (reference sequence). The CDR3 protein is CASSLDAEAFF. The DNA of the CDR3 is TGTGCCAGCAGCTTAGATGCTGAAGCTTTCTTT.

The chain joins TRBV13 to TRBJ2-7; 14 nucleotides align to TRBD2. CDR1 and CDR2 (germline): PRHDT, FYEKMQ (reference sequence). V shed 6 bases and J 3 bases; nucleotides not matched to a gene: 1. The CDR3 consists of 14 residues. The CDR3 loop is CASRGTSGGYEQYF. The CDR3 DNA reads as TGTGCCAGCAGAGGGACTAGCGGGGGCTACGAGCAGTACTTC.

This clone appeared a few times. V gene TRBV7-9 combines with J gene TRBJ2-5; 8 bases align to TRBD2. Germline trimming cut 5 bases from V and 5 bases from J; bases unmatched to any gene: 10. CDR3 length: 15 residues. Germline values: CDR1 SEHNR, CDR2 FQNEAQ (reference sequence). The CDR3 DNA follows: TGTGCCAGCAGCCCCCTCCGGGGGGGATTGGAGACCCAGTACTTC. Translation gives CASSPLRGGLETQYF.

This clone was counted only a few times. CDR3 sequence: CASSLGVLDEQYF. CDR3 nucleotide sequence: TGCGCCAGCAGCTTGGGGGTTCTGGACGAGCAGTACTTC. V usage is TRBV5-1 and J usage is TRBJ2-7; D gene ambiguous. V lost 0 bases and J lost 5, with 9 bases in between. CDR3 length: 13 amino acids. Germline V gene lookup returns CDR1 SGHRS and CDR2 YFSETQ.

This clone occurred a few times. This chain uses TRBV7-9 with TRBJ1-2; D gene uncertain. The CDR3 loop spans 16 amino acids. The ends were cut back, 5 bases at V and 5 bases at J, with 21 bases in the middle. Germline CDR1 and CDR2: SEHNR and FQNEAQ (reference sequence). CDR3: CASSGEEVLTPYGYTF. The CDR3 nucleotides are TGTGCCAGCAGCGGCGAGGAGGTTCTTACCCCTTATGGCTACACCTTC.

J is TRBJ2-1 and V is TRBV2; D is uncertain. Germline values: CDR1 SNHLY, CDR2 FYNNEI. The V gene lost 5 bases and the J gene lost 6 bases, with 5 bases spanning the gap. There are 11 residues in the CDR3. CDR3 residues: CASSYSNEQFF. CDR3 bases: TGTGCCAGCAGTTATAGCAATGAGCAGTTCTTC.

The chain recombines TRBV7-9 with TRBJ1-2, with TRBD1 matching over 7 bases. The CDR3 has 15 amino acids. With V trimmed by 7 bases and J by 8 bases, 16 bases remained unmatched. Per germline, CDR1 SEHNR and CDR2 FQNEAQ (reference sequence). CDR3 in DNA: TGTGCCAGCACCCCGGCCCTAGACAGGGCGGGCGGCTACACCTTC. It is translated as CASTPALDRAGGYTF.

The genes are TRBV6-1 and TRBJ2-1; D perhaps matches TRBD2 (6 bases). The CDR3 loop spans 15 amino acids. Germline V CDR1 and CDR2: MNHNS, SASEGT. V lost 6 bases to trimming and J lost 5 bases, with 17 bases between them. This CDR3 is CASSQGGGYHNEQFF. CDR3 DNA sequence: TGTGCCAGCAGCCAAGGTGGGGGGTACCACAATGAGCAGTTCTTC.

CDR3 in amino acids: CACPDRGLTGELFF. The CDR3, as DNA: TGTGCCTGCCCGGACAGGGGATTAACCGGGGAGCTGTTTTTT. The chain has TRBV30 and TRBJ2-2, with 9 bases fitting TRBD1. Per the germline V gene, CDR1 is GTSNPN and CDR2 is SVGIG (reference sequence). The V segment lost 6 bases and the J segment 5 bases; nucleotides outside the gene matches: 7. The CDR3 runs to 14 residues.

CDR3: CASSPSEGKSSPLHF. The CDR3 DNA sequence: TGTGCCAGCTCCCCCTCTGAGGGGAAGAGTTCACCCCTCCACTTT. The chain uses TRBV18 and TRBJ1-6, with a weak D call TRBD1 (5 bases). With 6 bases removed from V and 9 bases from J, the gap between germline ends came to 18 bases. Per the germline V gene, CDR1 is KGHSH and CDR2 is LQKENI. The CDR3 length is 15 residues.